A selection of T cell receptor beta chains follows, all from one sample in a study of cytomegalovirus exposure and HLA in healthy donors. The data were produced by immunoSEQ multiplex PCR, yet TCRdb's version contains in-frame clones alone and is incomplete. Of 170,000 or so clones in the sample, 75% to 85% were seen once. Sequenced: PBMCs. Receptor source: a boy between 10 and 17 years old in good health and CMV-seronegative. CDR3s leave out the opening cysteine and the closing phenylalanine or tryptophan.

>TRBJ2-7|TRBV6-5
ASRLGQGPYYEQY
>TRBJ1-5|TRBV6-1
ASSEKQENQPQH
>TRBJ1-1|TRBV9
ASSVGRGNSEAF
>TRBJ2-5|TRBV30
AWSVGGQSETQY
>TRBJ2-3|TRBV5-1
ASSLRQGADDTQY
>TRBJ1-2|TRBV6-1
ASSPRDRWTGGYT
>TRBJ1-2|TRBV5-1
ASSLVQAAANYGYT
>TRBJ2-4|TRBV4-3
ASSQDYRYIQY
>TRBJ1-1|TRBV19
ASSKAGVNTEAF
>TRBJ1-4|TRBV7-7
ASSRTATNEKLF
>TRBJ2-1|TRBV7-9
ASSPSPVRREGDGNEQF
>NA|TRBV4-1
ASSQVTGLSSYEQY
>TRBJ2-1|TRBV13
ASSLVPGNEQF
>TRBJ2-1|TRBV30
AWSFIAGAAEQF
>TRBJ2-3|TRBV27
ASSFSSGETFSTDTQY
>TRBJ2-2|TRBV10-3
AISRSGRENTGELF
>TRBJ1-1|TRBV28
ASSFARGHTEAF
>TRBJ1-1|TRBV6-5
ASTHAGRGSTEAF
>TRBJ1-6|TRBV30
AYEQNSPLH
>TRBJ2-3|TRBV25-1
ASSEARGTSGGRGTQY
>TRBJ2-5|TRBV30
ASDRGETQY
>TRBJ2-7|TRBV30
AWDRQGAGEQY
>TRBJ1-1|TRBV6-5
ASSLHSLNTEAF
>TRBJ2-3|TRBV10-3
AITSGIRTDTQY
>TRBJ1-1|TRBV4-1
ASSQGPGPNTEAF